This T cell receptor beta chain was retrieved from a study of T cell changes during pregnancy in multiple sclerosis. The repertoire was sequenced with immunoSEQ multiplex PCR; TCRdb's copy has only in-frame clones and lacks some. Of around 71,000 clones detected, approximately 92% appear once; the ten largest clones hold over 1%. V was clipped by 3 bases and J by 5 bases; unmatched bases: 2. The germline gives CDR1 KGHSH, CDR2 LQKENI. The CDR3 has 13 amino acids. V and J are TRBV18 and TRBJ2-5; 8 bases are shared with TRBD1. The specimen was peripheral blood, collected in the third trimester of pregnancy. The sequence came from a female donor with multiple sclerosis, enrolled in a pregnancy study. CDR3 sequence: CASSPGQAETQYF. Written as DNA, the CDR3 is TGTGCCAGCTCACCGGGACAGGCGGAGACCCAGTACTTC.